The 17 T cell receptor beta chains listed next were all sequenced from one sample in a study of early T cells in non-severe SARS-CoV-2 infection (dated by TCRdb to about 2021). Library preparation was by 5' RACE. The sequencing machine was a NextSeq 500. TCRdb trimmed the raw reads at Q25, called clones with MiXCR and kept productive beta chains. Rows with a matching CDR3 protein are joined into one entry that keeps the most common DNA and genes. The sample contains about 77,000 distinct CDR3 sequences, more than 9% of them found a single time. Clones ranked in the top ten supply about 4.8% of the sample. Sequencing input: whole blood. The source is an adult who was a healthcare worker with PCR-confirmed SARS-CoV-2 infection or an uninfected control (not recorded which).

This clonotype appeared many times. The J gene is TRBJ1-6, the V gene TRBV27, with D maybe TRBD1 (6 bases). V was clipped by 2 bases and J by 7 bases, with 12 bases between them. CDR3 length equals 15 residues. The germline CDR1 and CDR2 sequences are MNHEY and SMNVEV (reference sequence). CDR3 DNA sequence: TGTGCCAGCAGTTTAACTTCACAGGGAAATTCACCCCTCCACTTT. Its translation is CASSLTSQGNSPLHF.

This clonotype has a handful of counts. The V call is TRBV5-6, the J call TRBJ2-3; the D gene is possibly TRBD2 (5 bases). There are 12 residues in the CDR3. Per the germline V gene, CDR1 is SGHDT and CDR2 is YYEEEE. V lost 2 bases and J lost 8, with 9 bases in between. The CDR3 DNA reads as TGTGCCAGCAGCTTTGCGCGGGCTACGCAGTATTTT. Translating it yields CASSFARATQYF. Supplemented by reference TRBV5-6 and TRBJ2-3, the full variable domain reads DAGVTQSPTHLIKTRGQQVTLRCSPKSGHDTVSWYQQALGQGPQFIFQYYEEEERQRGNFPDRFSGHQFPNYSSELNVNALLLGDSALYLCASSFARATQYFGPGTRLTVL.

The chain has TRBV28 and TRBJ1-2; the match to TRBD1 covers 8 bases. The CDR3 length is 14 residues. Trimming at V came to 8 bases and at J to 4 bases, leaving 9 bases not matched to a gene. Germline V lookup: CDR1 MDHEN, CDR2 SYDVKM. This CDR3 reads CASCSDRGPYGYTF. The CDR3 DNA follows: TGTGCCAGCTGTTCTGACAGGGGTCCCTATGGCTACACCTTC.

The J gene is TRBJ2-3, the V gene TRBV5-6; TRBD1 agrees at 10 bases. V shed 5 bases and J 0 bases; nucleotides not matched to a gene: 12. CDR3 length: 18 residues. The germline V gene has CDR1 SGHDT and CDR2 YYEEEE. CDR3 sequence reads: CASSFGTGVHSSTDTQYF. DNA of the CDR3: TGTGCCAGCAGTTTCGGGACAGGGGTACATTCTAGCACAGATACGCAGTATTTT.

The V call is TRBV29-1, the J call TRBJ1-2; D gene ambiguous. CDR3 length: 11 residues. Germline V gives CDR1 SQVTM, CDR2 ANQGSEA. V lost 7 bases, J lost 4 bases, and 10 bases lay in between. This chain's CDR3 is CSAVDLYGYTF. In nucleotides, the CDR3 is TGCAGCGCCGTTGACCTCTATGGCTACACCTTC. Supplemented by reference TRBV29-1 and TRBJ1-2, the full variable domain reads SAVISQKPSRDICQRGTSLTIQCQVDSQVTMMFWYRQQPGQSLTLIATANQGSEATYESGFVIDKFPISRPNLTFSTLTVSNMSPEDSSIYLCSAVDLYGYTFGSGTRLTVV.

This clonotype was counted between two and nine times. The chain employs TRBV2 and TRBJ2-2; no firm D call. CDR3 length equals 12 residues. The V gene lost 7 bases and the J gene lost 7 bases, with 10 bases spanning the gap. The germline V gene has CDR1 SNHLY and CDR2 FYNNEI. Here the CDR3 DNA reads TGTGCCAGCACCAGTGACGTCGGGGAGCTGTTTTTT. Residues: CASTSDVGELFF.

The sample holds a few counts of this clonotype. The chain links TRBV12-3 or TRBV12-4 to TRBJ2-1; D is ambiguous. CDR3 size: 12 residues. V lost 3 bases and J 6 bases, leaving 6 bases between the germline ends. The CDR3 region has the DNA TGTGCCAGCAGTTTGGTCGTCAATGAGCAGTTCTTC. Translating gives CASSLVVNEQFF.

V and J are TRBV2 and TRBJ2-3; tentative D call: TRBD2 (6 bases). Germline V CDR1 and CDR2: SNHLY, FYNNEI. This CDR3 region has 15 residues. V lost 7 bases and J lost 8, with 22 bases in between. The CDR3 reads CASTEEASVQGTQYF. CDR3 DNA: TGTGCCAGCACCGAGGAGGCTAGCGTGCAGGGTACGCAGTATTTT.

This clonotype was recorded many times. The CDR3 nucleotides read TGTGCCAGCAGCGATGGGTTTAGCTCCTACGAGCAGTACTTC. Translated: CASSDGFSSYEQYF. This chain joins TRBV28 and TRBJ2-7; no clear D gene. Germline V gene data show CDR1 as MDHEN and CDR2 as SYDVKM. V was shortened by 6 bases and J by 0 bases, with 12 bases between the two germline ends. The CDR3 totals 14 residues.

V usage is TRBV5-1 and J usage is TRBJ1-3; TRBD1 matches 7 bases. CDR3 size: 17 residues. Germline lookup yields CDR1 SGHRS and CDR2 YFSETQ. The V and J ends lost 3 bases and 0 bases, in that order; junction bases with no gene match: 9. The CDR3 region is CASSSGQTVSSGNTIYF. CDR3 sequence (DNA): TGCGCCAGCAGCTCGGGACAGACCGTAAGCTCTGGAAACACCATATATTTT.

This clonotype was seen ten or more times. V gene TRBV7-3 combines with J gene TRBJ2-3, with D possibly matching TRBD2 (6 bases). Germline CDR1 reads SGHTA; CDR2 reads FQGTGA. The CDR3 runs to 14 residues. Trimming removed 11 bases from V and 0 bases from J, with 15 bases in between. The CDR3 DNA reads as TGTGCCGGACTCCTAGCGCCTAGCACAGATACGCAGTATTTT. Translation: CAGLLAPSTDTQYF. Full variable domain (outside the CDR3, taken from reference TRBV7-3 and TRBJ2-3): GAGVSQTPSNKVTEKGKYVELRCDPISGHTALYWYRQSLGQGPEFLIYFQGTGAADDSGLPNDRFFAVRPEGSVSTLKIQRTERGDSAVYLCAGLLAPSTDTQYFGPGTRLTVL.

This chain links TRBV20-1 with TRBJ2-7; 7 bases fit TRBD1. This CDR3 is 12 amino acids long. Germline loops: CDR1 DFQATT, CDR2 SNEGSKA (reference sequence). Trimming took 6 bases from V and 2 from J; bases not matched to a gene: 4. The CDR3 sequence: CSAAQGAYEQYF. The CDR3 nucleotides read TGCAGTGCCGCTCAGGGGGCCTACGAGCAGTACTTC.

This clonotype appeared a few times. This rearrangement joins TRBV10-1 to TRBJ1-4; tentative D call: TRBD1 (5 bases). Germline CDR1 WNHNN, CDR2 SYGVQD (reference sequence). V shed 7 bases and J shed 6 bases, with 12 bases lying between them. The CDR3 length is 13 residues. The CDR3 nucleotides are TGCGCCAGCATACGGCAGGGATATGAAAAACTGTTTTTT. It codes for CASIRQGYEKLFF.

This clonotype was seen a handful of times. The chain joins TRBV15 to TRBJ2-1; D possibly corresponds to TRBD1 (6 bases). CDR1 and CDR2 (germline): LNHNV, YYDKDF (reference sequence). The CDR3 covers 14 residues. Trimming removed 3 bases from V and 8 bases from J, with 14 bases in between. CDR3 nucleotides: TGTGCCACCAGCAGGGACAGCAAAACGGATGAGCAGTTCTTC. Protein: CATSRDSKTDEQFF. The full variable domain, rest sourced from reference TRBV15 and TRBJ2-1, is DAMVIQNPRYQVTQFGKPVTLSCSQTLNHNVMYWYQQKSSQAPKLLFHYYDKDFNNEADTPDNFQSRRPNTSFCFLDIRSPGLGDTAMYLCATSRDSKTDEQFFGPGTRLTVL.

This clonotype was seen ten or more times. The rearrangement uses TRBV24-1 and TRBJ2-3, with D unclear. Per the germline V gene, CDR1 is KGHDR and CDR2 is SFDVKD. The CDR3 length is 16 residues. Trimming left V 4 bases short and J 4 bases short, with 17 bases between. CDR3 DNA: TGTGCCACCAGTGACTCCTCTACATTGATCGCAGATACGCAGTATTTT. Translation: CATSDSSTLIADTQYF.

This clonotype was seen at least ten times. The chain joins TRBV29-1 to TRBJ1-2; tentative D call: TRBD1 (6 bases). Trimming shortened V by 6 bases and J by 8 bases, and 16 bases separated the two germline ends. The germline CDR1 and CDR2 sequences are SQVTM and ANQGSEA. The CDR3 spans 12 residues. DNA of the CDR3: TGCAGCGTAAATGTGGGGGCTTCGGGCTACACCTTC. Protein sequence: CSVNVGASGYTF.

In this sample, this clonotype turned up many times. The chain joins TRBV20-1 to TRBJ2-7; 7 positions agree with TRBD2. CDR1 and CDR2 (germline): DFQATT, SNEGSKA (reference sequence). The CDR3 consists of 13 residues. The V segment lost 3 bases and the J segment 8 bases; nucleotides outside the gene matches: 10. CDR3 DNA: TGCAGTGCTAGTCCGCGCGGGAGTTTGAAGCAGTACTTC. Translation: CSASPRGSLKQYF.